There are a few counts of the clone carrying this T cell receptor (beta chain). The data stem from a study of T cell repertoires in cytomegalovirus infection. Study details: Both CMV infection and a matching HLA type were indicated by public TCR beta signatures.

Trimming removed 0 bases at V and 6 bases at J, with 13 bases between. Germline V gene data show CDR1 as SGHTS and CDR2 as YDEGEE. The CDR3 runs to 15 residues. One entry per CDR3 protein, called by TCRdb with MiXCR from the reads. The repertoire holds some 200,000 distinct CDR3 sequences, less than 9.5% seen once, with roughly 4.8% in the top ten. The rearrangement joins TRBV5-8 to TRBJ1-5; D not certain. The source material was PBMCs. This TCR derives from a human donor in good health (CMV status not recorded). Some clones in this sample may be carry-over from other donors' samples. The CDR3 coding sequence is TGTGCCAGCAGCTTGGAGGGTCTCGGTGTTCAGCCCCAGCATTTT. Translated: CASSLEGLGVQPQHF.